Presented here are 13 T cell receptor beta chains from one specimen sequenced in a study of blood T cells in healthy people across ages. With a J-beta primer mix and a sample-barcoded 5' primer, a second PCR ran about 7 to 12 cycles. TCRdb re-called the 5' RACE reads through MiXCR, storing one row per CDR3 protein. The table lists some 710,000 distinct CDR3 sequences, 22% of them singletons. Sequencing was carried out using blood. Receptors originate from a man aged 70 or older in good health.

The V gene is TRBV10-3, the J gene TRBJ1-2; a weak D match, TRBD1 (6 bases). The V gene lost 4 bases and the J gene lost 6 bases, with 12 bases spanning the gap. Germline lookup yields CDR1 ENHRY and CDR2 SYGVKD. The CDR3 loop spans 13 amino acids. The CDR3 sequence is CAISGRDIDGYTF. The CDR3 DNA follows: TGTGCCATCAGTGGCCGGGACATAGATGGCTACACCTTC.

This chain links TRBV5-1 with TRBJ2-2, with D uncertain. V was shortened by 4 bases and J by 0 bases, with 7 bases between the two germline ends. Germline CDR1 is SGHRS and CDR2 is YFSETQ. The CDR3 loop spans 14 amino acids. CDR3: CASSPWPNTGELFF. The DNA for the CDR3 is TGCGCCAGCAGCCCCTGGCCGAACACCGGGGAGCTGTTTTTT.

This sequence joins TRBV12-3 or TRBV12-4 and TRBJ2-3, with 7 positions matching TRBD1. The CDR3 is made up of 13 amino acids. The ends lost 10 bases at V and 6 bases at J; junction bases unmatched: 10. The CDR3 bases are TGTGCCATCACGACAGGGATGAAGGATACGCAGTATTTT. Amino acids: CAITTGMKDTQYF.

This clonotype was counted ten times or more. The rearrangement uses TRBV20-1 and TRBJ2-5, with TRBD1 matching 7 bases. The CDR3 contains 13 residues. CDR1 DFQATT and CDR2 SNEGSKA come from the germline V gene (reference sequence). With 3 bases clipped from V and 5 bases from J, the junction kept 6 bases outside the gene matches. For the CDR3, the DNA is TGCAGTGCTAGGAGACAGGGATTGGAGACCCAGTACTTC. This codes for CSARRQGLETQYF.

CDR3 amino acids: CSAPETSGISNEQFF. CDR3 DNA: TGCAGTGCTCCCGAAACTAGCGGGATATCAAATGAGCAGTTCTTC. The chain combines TRBV20-1 with TRBJ2-1; 10 bases are shared with TRBD2. From germline, CDR1 is DFQATT and CDR2 SNEGSKA (reference sequence). V shed 5 bases, J shed 7 bases, and the junction held 11 bases outside the gene matches. The CDR3 runs 15 residues.

This clonotype was seen only a few times. V and J are TRBV20-1 and TRBJ1-1; 8 nucleotides line up with TRBD1. Germline loops: CDR1 DFQATT, CDR2 SNEGSKA (reference sequence). The length of the CDR3 is 15 residues. The V and J ends lost 3 bases and 0 bases, in that order; junction bases with no gene match: 6. Written as DNA, the CDR3 is TGCAGTGCTAGCTCTGGACAGGGCTTGAACACTGAAGCTTTCTTT. Its translation is CSASSGQGLNTEAFF.

This sequence joins TRBV19 and TRBJ2-7; 8 bases are shared with TRBD1. The CDR3 has 14 amino acids. V lost 5 bases and J lost 4; bases outside the gene matches: 7. Per germline, CDR1 LNHDA and CDR2 SQIVND (reference sequence). The CDR3 loop reads CASSLRQGKYEQYF. The CDR3 bases are TGTGCCAGTAGTTTACGACAGGGGAAATACGAGCAGTACTTC.

This clonotype was seen only a few times. The rearrangement uses TRBV7-2 and TRBJ2-3, with D hard to call. V lost 4 bases and J lost 4, with 9 bases in between. Germline V gives CDR1 SGHTA, CDR2 FQGNSA. The CDR3 runs 13 residues. The CDR3 protein is CASSYQDPDTQYF. In nucleotides, the CDR3 is TGTGCCAGCAGCTACCAGGACCCAGATACGCAGTATTTT.

The V and J genes are TRBV7-9 and TRBJ2-1; D might be TRBD1 or TRBD2, each matching 5 bases. This CDR3 comprises 16 residues. Germline CDR1 reads SEHNR; CDR2 reads FQNEAQ (reference sequence). V dropped 5 bases and J dropped 2 bases, with 16 bases sitting between them. The CDR3 coding sequence is TGTGCCAGCAGCGGGGGTCCCGGATCGGCCTACAATGAGCAGTTCTTC. Protein: CASSGGPGSAYNEQFF.

The chain joins TRBV21-1 to TRBJ2-1; the D call of TRBD2 is as the table states it, not checked on the DNA. TRBV21-1 is marked as a pseudogene. The CDR3 sequence is 18 residues long. The CDR3 loop is CASSKISCGRDCYNEQFF. The CDR3, as DNA: TGTGCCAGCAGCAAAATCTCGTGCGGGAGGGATTGTTACAATGAGCAGTTCTTC.

Only one count was recorded for this clonotype. V and J are TRBV15 and TRBJ2-1, with D perhaps being TRBD1 or TRBD2 (6 bases each). Germline CDR1 reads LNHNV; CDR2 reads YYDKDF (reference sequence). V was pared by 1 base and J by 6 bases, with 19 bases between. CDR3 length equals 17 residues. Written as DNA, the CDR3 is TGTGCCACCAGCAGAGTCGAGGGGGGAGCAGGGAGCAATGAGCAGTTCTTC. This encodes CATSRVEGGAGSNEQFF. Complete variable domain (other parts from reference TRBV15 and TRBJ2-1): DAMVIQNPRYQVTQFGKPVTLSCSQTLNHNVMYWYQQKSSQAPKLLFHYYDKDFNNEADTPDNFQSRRPNTSFCFLDIRSPGLGDTAMYLCATSRVEGGAGSNEQFFGPGTRLTVL.

The chain joins TRBV5-1 to TRBJ2-1; D gene uncertain. V lost 4 bases and J lost 7, with 15 bases in between. This CDR3 has 14 amino acids. CDR1 is SGHRS, CDR2 YFSETQ, per germline. In nucleotides, the CDR3 is TGCGCCAGCAGCCACCCATCGTCCATAAATGAGCAGTTCTTC. Translation gives CASSHPSSINEQFF.

This clonotype was detected a few times. The rearrangement joins TRBV6-1 to TRBJ2-1; TRBD2 might be the D (6 bases). The germline CDR1 and CDR2 sequences are MNHNS and SASEGT. CDR3 length equals 16 residues. The V and J ends lost 6 bases and 4 bases respectively, with 19 bases between them. The CDR3 is CASSPALARTYNEQFF. Here the CDR3 DNA reads TGTGCCAGCAGCCCAGCCCTAGCGCGAACGTACAATGAGCAGTTCTTC.